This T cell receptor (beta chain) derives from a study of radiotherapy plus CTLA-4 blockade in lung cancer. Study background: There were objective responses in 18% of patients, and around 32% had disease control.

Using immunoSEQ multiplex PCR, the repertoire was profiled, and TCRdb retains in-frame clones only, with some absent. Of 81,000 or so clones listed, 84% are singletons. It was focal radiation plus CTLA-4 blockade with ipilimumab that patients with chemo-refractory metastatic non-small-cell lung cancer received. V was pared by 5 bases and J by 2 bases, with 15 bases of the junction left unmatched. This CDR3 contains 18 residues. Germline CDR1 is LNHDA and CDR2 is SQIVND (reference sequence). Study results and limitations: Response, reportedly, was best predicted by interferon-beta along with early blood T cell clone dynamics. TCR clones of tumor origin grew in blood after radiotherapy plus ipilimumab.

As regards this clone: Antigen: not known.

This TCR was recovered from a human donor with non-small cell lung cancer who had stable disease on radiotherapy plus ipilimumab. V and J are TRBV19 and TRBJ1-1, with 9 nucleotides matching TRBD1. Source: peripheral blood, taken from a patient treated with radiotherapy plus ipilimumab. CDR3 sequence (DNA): TGTGCCAGTAGTCGAGGGACAGGGAAGGAAAGTAATAACACTGAAGCTTTCTTT. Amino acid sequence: CASSRGTGKESNNTEAFF.